This entry concerns a single T cell receptor beta chain. Method: immunoSEQ multiplex PCR; TCRdb's copy keeps in-frame clones and lacks some. This repertoire shows 80,000 or so clones, just over 90% found once; its top ten account for about 2.8%. The data originate from a study of T cell changes during pregnancy in multiple sclerosis. The length of the CDR3 is 14 residues. Germline V lookup: CDR1 PRHDT, CDR2 FYEKMQ (reference sequence). The junction had 6 bases not matched to a gene; V was cut back by 5 bases and J by 5 bases. This TCR was sampled from a female donor with multiple sclerosis, enrolled in a pregnancy study. The specimen was peripheral blood, collected before pregnancy. The V call is TRBV13, the J call TRBJ1-5; 7 nucleotides line up with TRBD1. The DNA of the CDR3 is TGTGCCAGCAGCCGACGACAGGGTCATCAGCCCCAGCATTTT. Amino acids: CASSRRQGHQPQHF.